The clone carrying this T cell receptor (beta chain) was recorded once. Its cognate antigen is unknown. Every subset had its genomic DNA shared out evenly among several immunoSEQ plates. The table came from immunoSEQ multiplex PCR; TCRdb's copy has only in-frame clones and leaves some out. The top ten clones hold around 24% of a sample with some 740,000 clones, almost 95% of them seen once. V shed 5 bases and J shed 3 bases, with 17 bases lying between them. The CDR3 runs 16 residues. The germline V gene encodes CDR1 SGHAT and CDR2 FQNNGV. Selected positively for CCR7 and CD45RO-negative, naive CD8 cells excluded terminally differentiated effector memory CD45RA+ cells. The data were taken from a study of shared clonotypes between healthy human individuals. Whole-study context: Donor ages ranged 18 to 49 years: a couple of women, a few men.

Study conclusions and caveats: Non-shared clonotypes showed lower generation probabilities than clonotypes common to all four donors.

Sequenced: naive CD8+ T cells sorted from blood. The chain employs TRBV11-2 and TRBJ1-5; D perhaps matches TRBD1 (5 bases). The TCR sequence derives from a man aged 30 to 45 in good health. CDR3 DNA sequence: TGTGCCAGCAGCCCGGGGGGACGGCAACTCAATCAGCCCCAGCATTTT. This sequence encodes CASSPGGRQLNQPQHF.